The clone carrying this T cell receptor (beta chain) was seen a handful of times. Its target is unknown. Each of the sorted populations had a purity greater than 95%. The sample comes from a study of beta chain features in type 1 diabetes. Overall study findings and caveats: When Type 1 diabetes patients were examined, their TCRB CDR3s proved moderately but significantly shorter in all four CD4+ subsets.

Germline CDR1 reads LGHNT; CDR2 reads FRNRAP. Trimming left V 2 bases short and J 8 bases short, with 10 bases between. This CDR3 comprises 12 residues. The whole isolated RNA underwent reverse transcription, so sequencing captured expressed TCRB transcripts. Naive, central memory and regulatory T cell samples yielded some 3.9 million reads on average. The repertoire was sequenced with immunoSEQ multiplex PCR; TCRdb's copy has only in-frame clones and lacks some. The data contain almost 250,000 clones, 12% to 15% of them singletons. J is TRBJ2-7 and V is TRBV12-5, with D maybe TRBD1 (5 bases). The source material was naive CD4+ T cells from blood. The sequence was collected from a woman in her forties in good health. Here the CDR3 DNA reads TGTGCTAGTGGTTTGATAACAGGCAAGCAGTACTTC. As protein: CASGLITGKQYF.